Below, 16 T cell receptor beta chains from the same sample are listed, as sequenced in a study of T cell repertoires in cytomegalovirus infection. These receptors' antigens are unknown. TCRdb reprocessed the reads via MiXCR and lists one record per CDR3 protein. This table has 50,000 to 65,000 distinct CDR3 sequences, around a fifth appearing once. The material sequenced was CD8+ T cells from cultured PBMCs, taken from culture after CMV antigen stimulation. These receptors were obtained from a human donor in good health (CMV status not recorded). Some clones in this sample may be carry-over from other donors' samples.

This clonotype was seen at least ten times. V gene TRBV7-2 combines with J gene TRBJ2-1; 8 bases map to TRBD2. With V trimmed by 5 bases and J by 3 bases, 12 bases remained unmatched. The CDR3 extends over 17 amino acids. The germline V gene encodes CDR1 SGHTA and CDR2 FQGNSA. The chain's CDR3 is CASSTTTPAGVYNEQFF. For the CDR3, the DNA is TGTGCCAGCAGCACCACCACCCCAGCGGGAGTCTACAATGAGCAGTTCTTC.

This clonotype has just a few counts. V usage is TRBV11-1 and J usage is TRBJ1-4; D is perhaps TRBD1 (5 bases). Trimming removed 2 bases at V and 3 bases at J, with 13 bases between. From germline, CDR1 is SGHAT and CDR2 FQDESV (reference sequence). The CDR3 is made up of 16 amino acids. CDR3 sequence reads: CASSLTGVRANEKLFF. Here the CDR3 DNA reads TGTGCCAGCAGCTTAACAGGAGTGCGGGCTAATGAAAAACTGTTTTTT.

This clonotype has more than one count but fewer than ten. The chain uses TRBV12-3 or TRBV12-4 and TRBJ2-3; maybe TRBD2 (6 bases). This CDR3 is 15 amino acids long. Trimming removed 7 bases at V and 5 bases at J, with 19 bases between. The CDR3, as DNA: TGTGCCAGCACCCCCTGGGGAGGTGTTGTAGATACGCAGTATTTT. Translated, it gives CASTPWGGVVDTQYF.

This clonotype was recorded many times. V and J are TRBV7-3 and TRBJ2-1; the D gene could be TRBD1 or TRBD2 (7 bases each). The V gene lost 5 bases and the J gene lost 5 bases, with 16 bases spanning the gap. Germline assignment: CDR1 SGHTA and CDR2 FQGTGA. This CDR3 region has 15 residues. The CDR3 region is CASSPGGAPNNEQFF. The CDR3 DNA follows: TGTGCCAGCAGCCCAGGGGGGGCGCCTAACAATGAGCAGTTCTTC.

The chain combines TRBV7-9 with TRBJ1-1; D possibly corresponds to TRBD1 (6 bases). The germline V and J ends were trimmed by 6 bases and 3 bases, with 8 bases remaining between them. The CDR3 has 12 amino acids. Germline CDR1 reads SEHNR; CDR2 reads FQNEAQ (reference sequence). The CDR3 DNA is TGTGCCAGCAGTTGGACAGACACTGAAGCTTTCTTT. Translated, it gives CASSWTDTEAFF.

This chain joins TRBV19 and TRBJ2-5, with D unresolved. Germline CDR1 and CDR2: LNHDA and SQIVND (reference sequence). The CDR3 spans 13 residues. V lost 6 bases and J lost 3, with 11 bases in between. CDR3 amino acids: CASSPGPKETQYF. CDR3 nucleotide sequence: TGTGCCAGTAGCCCCGGACCAAAAGAGACCCAGTACTTC.

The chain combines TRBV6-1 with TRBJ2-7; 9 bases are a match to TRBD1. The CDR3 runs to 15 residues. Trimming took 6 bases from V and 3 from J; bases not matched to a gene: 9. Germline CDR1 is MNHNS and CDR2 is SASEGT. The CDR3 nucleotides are TGTGCCAGCAGAGCGGCCGGGACAGGGTACTACGAGCAGTACTTC. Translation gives CASRAAGTGYYEQYF.

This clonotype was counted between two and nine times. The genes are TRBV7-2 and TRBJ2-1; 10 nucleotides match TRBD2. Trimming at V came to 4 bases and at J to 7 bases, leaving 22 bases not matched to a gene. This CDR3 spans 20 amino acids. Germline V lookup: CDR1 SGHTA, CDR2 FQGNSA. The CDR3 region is CASSSTGPREREGSYNEQFF. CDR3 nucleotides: TGTGCCAGCAGCTCTACAGGGCCCCGGGAGCGGGAGGGCTCTTATAATGAGCAGTTCTTC. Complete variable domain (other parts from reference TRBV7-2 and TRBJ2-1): GAGVSQSPSNKVTEKGKDVELRCDPISGHTALYWYRQSLGQGLEFLIYFQGNSAPDKSGLPSDRFSAERTGGSVSTLTIQRTQQEDSAVYLCASSSTGPREREGSYNEQFFGPGTRLTVL.

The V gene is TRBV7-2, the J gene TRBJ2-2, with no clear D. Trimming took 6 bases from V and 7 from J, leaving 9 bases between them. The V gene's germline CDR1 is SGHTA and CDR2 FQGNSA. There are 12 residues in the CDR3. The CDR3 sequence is CASSRAYGELFF. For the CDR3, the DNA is TGTGCCAGCAGTAGGGCCTACGGGGAGCTGTTTTTT.

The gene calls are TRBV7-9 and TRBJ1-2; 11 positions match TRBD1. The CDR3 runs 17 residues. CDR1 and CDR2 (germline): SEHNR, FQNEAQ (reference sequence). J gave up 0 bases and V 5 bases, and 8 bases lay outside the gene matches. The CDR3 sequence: CASSHGQGAIPNYGYTF. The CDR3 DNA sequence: TGTGCCAGCAGCCACGGACAGGGGGCGATCCCTAACTATGGCTACACCTTC.

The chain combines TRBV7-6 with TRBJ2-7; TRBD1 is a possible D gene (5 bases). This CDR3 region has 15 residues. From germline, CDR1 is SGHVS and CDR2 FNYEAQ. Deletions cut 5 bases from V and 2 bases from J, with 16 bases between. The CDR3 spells CASSERKDTAYEQYF. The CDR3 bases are TGTGCCAGCAGCGAGCGAAAGGACACGGCCTACGAGCAGTACTTC.

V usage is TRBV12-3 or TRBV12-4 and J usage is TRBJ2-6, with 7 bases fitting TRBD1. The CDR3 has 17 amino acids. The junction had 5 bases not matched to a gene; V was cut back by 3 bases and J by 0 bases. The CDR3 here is CASSFVTGNSGANVLTF. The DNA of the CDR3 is TGTGCCAGCAGTTTCGTGACAGGGAACTCTGGGGCCAACGTCCTGACTTTC.

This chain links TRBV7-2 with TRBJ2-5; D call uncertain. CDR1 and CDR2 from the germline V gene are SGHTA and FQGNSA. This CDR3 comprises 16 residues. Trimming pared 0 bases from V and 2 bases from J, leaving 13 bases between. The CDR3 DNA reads TGTGCCAGCAGCTTAGCGCCCATGGTTCCGCAAGAGACCCAGTACTTC. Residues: CASSLAPMVPQETQYF.

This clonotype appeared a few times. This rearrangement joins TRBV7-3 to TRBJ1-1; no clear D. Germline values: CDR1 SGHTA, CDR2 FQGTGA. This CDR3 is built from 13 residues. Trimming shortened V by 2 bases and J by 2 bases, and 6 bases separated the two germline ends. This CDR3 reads CASSLDDNTEAFF. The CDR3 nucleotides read TGTGCCAGCAGCTTAGACGATAACACTGAAGCTTTCTTT.

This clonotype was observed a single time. The CDR3 coding sequence is TGTGCCAGCAGTTCCGCCGGGAACACCGGGGAGCTGTTTTTT. It encodes CASSSAGNTGELFF. V and J are TRBV6-2 or TRBV6-3 and TRBJ2-2; unclear D gene. This CDR3 comprises 14 residues. Per germline, CDR1 MNHEY and CDR2 SVGEGT. Trimming pared 4 bases from V and 1 base from J, leaving 7 bases between.

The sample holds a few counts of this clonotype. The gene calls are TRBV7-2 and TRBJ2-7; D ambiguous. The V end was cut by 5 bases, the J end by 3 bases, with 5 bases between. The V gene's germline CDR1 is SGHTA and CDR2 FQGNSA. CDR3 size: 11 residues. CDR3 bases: TGTGCCAGCAGCGCCGACTACGAGCAGTACTTC. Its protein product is CASSADYEQYF. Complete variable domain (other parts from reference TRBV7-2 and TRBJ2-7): GAGVSQSPSNKVTEKGKDVELRCDPISGHTALYWYRQSLGQGLEFLIYFQGNSAPDKSGLPSDRFSAERTGGSVSTLTIQRTQQEDSAVYLCASSADYEQYFGPGTRLTVT.